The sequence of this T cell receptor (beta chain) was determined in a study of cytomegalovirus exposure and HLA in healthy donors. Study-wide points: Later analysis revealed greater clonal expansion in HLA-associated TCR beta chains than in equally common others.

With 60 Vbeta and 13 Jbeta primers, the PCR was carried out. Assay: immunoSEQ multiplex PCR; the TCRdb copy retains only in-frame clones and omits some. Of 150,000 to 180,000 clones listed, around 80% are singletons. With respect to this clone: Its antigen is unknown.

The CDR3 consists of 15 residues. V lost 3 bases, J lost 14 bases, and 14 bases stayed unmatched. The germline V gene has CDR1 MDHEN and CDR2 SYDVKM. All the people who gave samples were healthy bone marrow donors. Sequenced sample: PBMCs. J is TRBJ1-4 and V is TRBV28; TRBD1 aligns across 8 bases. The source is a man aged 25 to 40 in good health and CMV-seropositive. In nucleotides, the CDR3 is TGTGCCAGCAGTTTTGGTGACAGGGGCCTAAAAACTCTGTTTTTT. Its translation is CASSFGDRGLKTLFF. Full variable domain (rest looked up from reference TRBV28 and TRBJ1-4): DVKVTQSSRYLVKRTGEKVFLECVQDMDHENMFWYRQDPGLGLRLIYFSYDVKMKEKGDIPEGYSVSREKKERFSLILESASTNQTSMYLCASSFGDRGLKTLFFGSGTQLSVL.